This TCR beta chain originates from a study of identifying expanded T cells in peripheral blood. Broader study findings: Across healthy donors, higher total template counts meant significantly greater approximately two-week count variance.

The data were produced by immunoSEQ multiplex PCR, yet TCRdb's version contains in-frame clones alone and is incomplete. The table has 95,000 or so clones, approximately 86% seen once. The CDR3 has 16 residues. CDR1 and CDR2 (germline): KGHSH, LQKENI. The ends were cut back, 1 base at V and 3 bases at J, with 15 bases in the middle. Remarks on this clone: Its antigen is as yet unknown.

No infections or other immune events were documented during collection. The receptor comes from a person between 18 and 75 years old in good health. V gene TRBV18 combines with J gene TRBJ1-2, with D possibly being TRBD1 (6 bases). The sample consisted of blood. The chain's CDR3 is CASSPRVTGSHYGYTF. The CDR3 DNA reads as TGTGCCAGCTCACCACGGGTAACAGGGTCCCACTATGGCTACACCTTC.